These 32 T cell receptor beta chains were sequenced from one sample in a study of T cell changes during pregnancy in multiple sclerosis. TCRdb's table, derived via immunoSEQ multiplex PCR, lists solely in-frame clones and lacks some. The sample has roughly 89,000 clones, 85% to 95% seen once. The sample consisted of peripheral blood, taken after pregnancy. All receptors come from a female donor in good health, enrolled as a control in a pregnancy study.

This chain connects TRBV4-1 to TRBJ2-1; 10 nucleotides align to TRBD2. The germline V gene encodes CDR1 MGHRA and CDR2 YSYEKL. With 3 bases clipped from V and 4 bases from J, the junction kept 9 bases outside the gene matches. This CDR3 contains 17 residues. This chain's CDR3 is CASSHQLRTSGYNEQFF. The DNA for the CDR3 is TGCGCCAGCAGCCATCAACTTCGGACTAGCGGTTACAATGAGCAGTTCTTC.

V gene TRBV5-1 combines with J gene TRBJ2-2; 9 nucleotides match TRBD2. CDR3 length: 14 residues. Germline loops: CDR1 SGHRS, CDR2 YFSETQ. V lost 2 bases to trimming and J lost 6 bases; unmatched junction nucleotides: 2. CDR3: CASSFGTSPGELFF. The CDR3 DNA is TGCGCCAGCAGCTTTGGGACTAGCCCCGGGGAGCTGTTTTTT.

This chain uses TRBV6-5 with TRBJ2-7, with 7 bases aligning to TRBD2. This CDR3 comprises 14 residues. From germline, CDR1 is MNHEY and CDR2 SVGAGI. The V segment lost 2 bases and the J segment 3 bases; nucleotides outside the gene matches: 4. The DNA of the CDR3 is TGTGCCAGCAGTTACCGGCGGGAGAACTACGAGCAGTACTTC. It is translated as CASSYRRENYEQYF.

The chain carries TRBV25-1 and TRBJ2-7, with 9 bases identical to TRBD1. Germline V gene lookup returns CDR1 MGHDK and CDR2 SYGVNS. After removal of 7 bases from V and 5 bases from J, the junction contained 9 bases not matched to a gene. The CDR3 extends over 14 amino acids. CDR3: CASTSRDRDNEQYF. The CDR3, as DNA: TGTGCCAGCACGTCCCGGGACAGGGACAACGAGCAGTACTTC.

The sample holds one count of this clone. The chain couples TRBV4-2 to TRBJ2-3; the match to TRBD2 covers 13 bases. The CDR3 is 16 residues long. Unmatched junction bases numbered 7, after V lost 3 bases and J lost 7 bases. Germline V lookup: CDR1 LGHNA, CDR2 YNFKEQ. As DNA, the CDR3 is TGTGCCAGCAGCCAGGAAGGGACTAGCGGGATAAATACGCAGTATTTT. Amino acids: CASSQEGTSGINTQYF.

The chain links TRBV29-1 to TRBJ2-6; 9 nucleotides match TRBD1. The germline V gene has CDR1 SQVTM and CDR2 ANQGSEA. Germline trimming cut 5 bases from V and 4 bases from J; bases unmatched to any gene: 3. The CDR3 spans 14 residues. The CDR3 sequence is CSVTGGHGANVLTF. The CDR3 DNA reads as TGCAGCGTTACAGGGGGCCACGGGGCCAACGTCCTGACTTTC. The complete variable domain, with remaining parts taken from reference TRBV29-1 and TRBJ2-6, reads SAVISQKPSRDICQRGTSLTIQCQVDSQVTMMFWYRQQPGQSLTLIATANQGSEATYESGFVIDKFPISRPNLTFSTLTVSNMSPEDSSIYLCSVTGGHGANVLTFGAGSRLTVL.

The gene calls are TRBV28 and TRBJ2-5; TRBD2 agrees at 13 bases. The length of the CDR3 is 15 residues. Unmatched junction bases numbered 6, after V lost 6 bases and J lost 5 bases. Germline CDR1 is MDHEN and CDR2 is SYDVKM. The chain's CDR3 is CASSQGLAGPETQYF. The CDR3 region has the DNA TGTGCCAGCAGCCAGGGACTAGCGGGACCGGAGACCCAGTACTTC.

The chain links TRBV18 to TRBJ2-7; 10 nucleotides align to TRBD2. Trimming took 4 bases from V and 6 from J; bases not matched to a gene: 15. The germline gives CDR1 KGHSH, CDR2 LQKENI. The CDR3 sequence is 17 residues long. The CDR3 reads CASSLTYASGSGVEQYF. The DNA for the CDR3 is TGTGCCAGCTCACTTACATATGCTAGCGGGAGTGGGGTCGAGCAGTACTTC.

The chain recombines TRBV5-1 with TRBJ1-1, with 11 bases fitting TRBD1. Germline-derived CDR1 and CDR2 are SGHRS and YFSETQ. The CDR3 consists of 14 residues. The V and J ends lost 4 bases and 7 bases, in that order; junction bases with no gene match: 6. CDR3 loop: CASSPADRGREAFF. DNA of the CDR3: TGCGCCAGCAGCCCGGCGGACAGGGGGCGTGAAGCTTTCTTT.

The chain combines TRBV18 with TRBJ2-7; maybe TRBD1 (5 bases). This CDR3 is 14 amino acids long. V shed 1 base and J shed 4 bases, with 11 bases lying between them. Per germline, CDR1 KGHSH and CDR2 LQKENI. DNA for the CDR3: TGTGCCAGCTCACCACAACAGGCCCCATACGAGCAGTACTTC. Translated: CASSPQQAPYEQYF.

The V gene is TRBV7-9, the J gene TRBJ2-5; 8 positions agree with TRBD1. The ends lost 5 bases at V and 5 bases at J; junction bases unmatched: 10. CDR3 length: 15 residues. Germline CDR1 reads SEHNR; CDR2 reads FQNEAQ (reference sequence). The CDR3 sequence: CASSLRRTGWETQYF. As DNA, the CDR3 is TGTGCCAGCAGCCTTCGTAGGACAGGGTGGGAGACCCAGTACTTC.

The CDR3 coding sequence is TGTGCCAGCAGCAAAGCCTCGACGGTTGGGGCAGTTCACTACGAGCAGTACTTC. It specifies CASSKASTVGAVHYEQYF. The chain is built from TRBV21-1 and TRBJ2-7; the tabulated D call, TRBD1, remains unverified against the DNA. TRBV21-1 is marked as a pseudogene. This CDR3 spans 18 amino acids.

Regarding this clone: This CDR3 is also generated by other DNA sequences in the sample. V gene TRBV28 combines with J gene TRBJ1-5, with D unresolved. This CDR3 spans 12 amino acids. Germline CDR1 reads MDHEN; CDR2 reads SYDVKM. The V end was cut by 3 bases, the J end by 4 bases, with 4 bases between. CDR3 region: CASSLRNQPQHF. CDR3 sequence (DNA): TGTGCCAGCAGTTTGCGAAATCAGCCCCAGCATTTT.

The V call is TRBV18, the J call TRBJ2-7; 11 nucleotides match TRBD1. After removal of 6 bases from V and 4 bases from J, the junction contained 8 bases not matched to a gene. The CDR3 is made up of 15 amino acids. In germline, CDR1 is KGHSH, CDR2 LQKENI. The CDR3 protein is CASSSPGTGGYEQYF. The CDR3 DNA follows: TGTGCCAGCTCCTCGCCCGGGACAGGGGGATACGAGCAGTACTTC.

The J gene is TRBJ2-3, the V gene TRBV5-6, with 8 positions matching TRBD2. Germline values: CDR1 SGHDT, CDR2 YYEEEE. CDR3 length equals 15 residues. V shed 4 bases and J 4 bases; nucleotides not matched to a gene: 8. The chain's CDR3 is CASSPMAGGPDTQYF. The CDR3 DNA reads TGTGCCAGCAGCCCAATGGCGGGAGGCCCAGATACGCAGTATTTT.

The table lists this clone with a count of one. The V gene is TRBV2, the J gene TRBJ2-2; TRBD2 agrees at 9 bases. V shed 5 bases and J 7 bases; nucleotides not matched to a gene: 5. The V gene's germline CDR1 is SNHLY and CDR2 FYNNEI. The CDR3 covers 14 residues. The CDR3 nucleotides are TGTGCCAGCAGTTTAGCGGGAGTGTTCGGGGAGCTGTTTTTT. It is translated as CASSLAGVFGELFF.

The rearrangement joins TRBV7-4 to TRBJ2-1, with 9 bases lining up with TRBD1. V shed 5 bases and J 7 bases; nucleotides not matched to a gene: 6. From germline, CDR1 is SGHVT and CDR2 SQSDAQ. CDR3 length: 14 residues. The CDR3 DNA reads as TGTGCCAGCAGCCAGGGACAGGGTTGGAATGAGCAGTTCTTC. Amino acids: CASSQGQGWNEQFF.

The chain combines TRBV5-4 with TRBJ2-7; D might be TRBD2 (5 bases). This CDR3 has 13 residues. V gave up 3 bases and J gave up 6 bases, with 13 bases separating them. Germline V gene data show CDR1 as SGHNT and CDR2 as YYREEE (reference sequence). CDR3 loop: CASSSRPGIEQYF. CDR3 DNA: TGTGCCAGCAGCTCACGGCCCGGGATCGAGCAGTACTTC. The full variable domain, rest sourced from reference TRBV5-4 and TRBJ2-7, is ETGVTQSPTHLIKTRGQQVTLRCSSQSGHNTVSWYQQALGQGPQFIFQYYREEENGRGNFPPRFSGLQFPNYSSELNVNALELDDSALYLCASSSRPGIEQYFGPGTRLTVT.

Details on this clone: At one end, the junction sequence differs from germline, possibly due to a read error. The sample holds other DNA sequences that translate to the same CDR3. CDR3 in amino acids: CASSLGQGAYNEQFF. The CDR3 DNA reads TGTGCCAGCAGTTTGGGACAGGGGGCGTACAATGAGCAGTTCTTC. The chain carries TRBV5-4 and TRBJ2-1, with TRBD1 matching over 12 bases. Germline CDR1 and CDR2: SGHNT and YYREEE (reference sequence). There are 15 residues in the CDR3.

This rearrangement joins TRBV5-6 to TRBJ2-3, with D perhaps matching TRBD1 (5 bases). V was shortened by 2 bases and J by 1 base, with 20 bases between the two germline ends. This CDR3 is 18 amino acids long. The germline gives CDR1 SGHDT, CDR2 YYEEEE. The CDR3 loop reads CASSLLMGQDGGTDTQYF. The CDR3 coding sequence is TGTGCCAGCAGCTTACTAATGGGGCAGGATGGGGGCACAGATACGCAGTATTTT.

V gene TRBV5-1 combines with J gene TRBJ2-3; TRBD1 matches at 12 bases. Germline assignment: CDR1 SGHRS and CDR2 YFSETQ. The CDR3 is 15 residues long. After removal of 3 bases from V and 2 bases from J, the junction contained 1 base not matched to a gene. The CDR3 DNA reads TGCGCCAGCAGCTCGGGACAGGGGGCCACAGATACGCAGTATTTT. It translates to CASSSGQGATDTQYF. The complete variable domain, with remaining parts taken from reference TRBV5-1 and TRBJ2-3, reads KAGVTQTPRYLIKTRGQQVTLSCSPISGHRSVSWYQQTPGQGLQFLFEYFSETQRNKGNFPGRFSGRQFSNSRSEMNVSTLELGDSALYLCASSSGQGATDTQYFGPGTRLTVL.

The chain recombines TRBV5-4 with TRBJ2-5, with 8 bases that match TRBD2. J gave up 3 bases and V 6 bases, and 7 bases lay outside the gene matches. The germline V gene encodes CDR1 SGHNT and CDR2 YYREEE (reference sequence). This CDR3 spans 14 amino acids. The CDR3 reads CASTRGGSEETQYF. Written as DNA, the CDR3 is TGTGCCAGCACCCGCGGGGGGTCCGAAGAGACCCAGTACTTC.

The chain is built from TRBV5-1 and TRBJ2-3; 7 bases align to TRBD2. The CDR3 runs 14 residues. Germline CDR1 SGHRS, CDR2 YFSETQ. The V gene end was trimmed by 5 bases and the J gene end by 0 bases; junction bases not matched to a gene: 3. The CDR3, as DNA: TGCGCCAGCAGTGGTAGCGGGAGCACAGATACGCAGTATTTT. The encoded protein is CASSGSGSTDTQYF.

This clone was detected only once. Mismatch with germline at one junction end may stem from a read error. The chain combines TRBV7-7 with TRBJ2-7, with D perhaps TRBD1 (6 bases). The CDR3 sequence is 13 residues long. The germline V gene has CDR1 SSHAT and CDR2 FNYEAQ (reference sequence). The CDR3: CASSAGTSNEQYF. For the CDR3, the DNA is TGTGCTAGCAGCGCCGGGACATCGAACGAGCAGTACTTC. The full variable domain, its missing parts supplied by reference TRBV7-7 and TRBJ2-7, is GAGVSQSPRYKVTKRGQDVTLRCDPISSHATLYWYQQALGQGPEFLTYFNYEAQPDKSGLPSDRFSAERPEGSISTLTIQRTEQRDSAMYRCASSAGTSNEQYFGPGTRLTVT.

The V and J genes are TRBV7-6 and TRBJ2-5; 11 bases map to TRBD2. The CDR3 is 20 amino acids. The germline CDR1 and CDR2 sequences are SGHVS and FNYEAQ. After removal of 3 bases from V and 2 bases from J, the junction contained 17 bases not matched to a gene. For the CDR3, the DNA is TGTGCCAGCAGCTTCTGGCCACCCCTAGCGGGAGGAGGTGGTCAAGAGACCCAGTACTTC. Its protein is CASSFWPPLAGGGGQETQYF.

The chain couples TRBV18 to TRBJ2-3, with 9 bases that match TRBD2. V lost 2 bases and J lost 0; bases outside the gene matches: 9. Germline V gene lookup returns CDR1 KGHSH and CDR2 LQKENI. CDR3 length: 18 residues. For the CDR3, the DNA is TGTGCCAGCTCACCATCTTCTAGCGGGATAGAAAGCACAGATACGCAGTATTTT. Residues: CASSPSSSGIESTDTQYF.

The CDR3 nucleotides are TGTGCCAGCAGCACAGAACGCTATGGCTACACCTTC. This codes for CASSTERYGYTF. This chain joins TRBV5-4 and TRBJ1-2; D unresolved. The CDR3 has 12 residues. CDR1 and CDR2 (germline): SGHNT, YYREEE (reference sequence). The V end was cut by 4 bases, the J end by 4 bases, with 8 bases between. Based on the CDR3 plus reference TRBV5-4 and TRBJ1-2, the full variable domain is ETGVTQSPTHLIKTRGQQVTLRCSSQSGHNTVSWYQQALGQGPQFIFQYYREEENGRGNFPPRFSGLQFPNYSSELNVNALELDDSALYLCASSTERYGYTFGSGTRLTVV.

This clone was picked up one time. The chain couples TRBV19 to TRBJ1-1; D is possibly TRBD1 (5 bases). In germline, CDR1 is LNHDA, CDR2 SQIVND (reference sequence). V lost 6 bases and J 4 bases, leaving 18 bases between the germline ends. The CDR3 sequence is 15 residues long. CDR3 sequence: CASRTRPGGVTEAFF. In nucleotides, the CDR3 is TGTGCCAGTAGGACCCGCCCGGGGGGGGTCACTGAAGCTTTCTTT.

The rearrangement joins TRBV5-4 to TRBJ2-3; TRBD1 might be the D (5 bases). The CDR3 spans 15 residues. Germline V gene data show CDR1 as SGHNT and CDR2 as YYREEE (reference sequence). V was pared by 4 bases and J by 1 base, with 13 bases between. CDR3 sequence reads: CASSLGVSGTDTQYF. CDR3 nucleotides: TGTGCCAGCAGCCTAGGGGTGTCGGGCACAGATACGCAGTATTTT.

This chain connects TRBV30 to TRBJ1-3; no definite D call. Germline loops: CDR1 GTSNPN, CDR2 SVGIG (reference sequence). V was clipped by 3 bases and J by 5 bases, with 14 bases between them. This CDR3 is built from 14 residues. DNA for the CDR3: TGTGCCTGGAGCCACTTCACTTTCAGAAACACCATATATTTT. Its translation: CAWSHFTFRNTIYF.

This chain uses TRBV7-9 with TRBJ1-4, with D tentatively TRBD1 (6 bases). V was cut by 4 bases and J by 4 bases, with 19 bases left in between. The V gene's germline CDR1 is SEHNR and CDR2 FQNEAQ (reference sequence). This CDR3 spans 17 amino acids. CDR3: CASSSNTGQGDNEKLFF. The CDR3 coding sequence is TGTGCCAGCAGCTCGAATACGGGACAAGGTGATAATGAAAAACTGTTTTTT.

The genes are TRBV25-1 and TRBJ2-3; TRBD1 is a possible D gene (6 bases). Per germline, CDR1 MGHDK and CDR2 SYGVNS. CDR3 length: 13 amino acids. The ends were cut back, 4 bases at V and 6 bases at J, with 11 bases in the middle. The CDR3, as DNA: TGTGCCAGCAGTGTAAAGGGGGTGGATACGCAGTATTTT. Protein sequence: CASSVKGVDTQYF.